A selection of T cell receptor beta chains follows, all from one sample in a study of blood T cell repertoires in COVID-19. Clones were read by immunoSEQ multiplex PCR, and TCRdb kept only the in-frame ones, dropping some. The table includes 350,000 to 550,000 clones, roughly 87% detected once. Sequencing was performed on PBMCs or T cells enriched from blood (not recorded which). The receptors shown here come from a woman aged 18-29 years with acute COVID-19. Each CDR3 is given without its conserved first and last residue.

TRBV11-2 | ASSHTSGRDTGELF
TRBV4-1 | ASSQLREWDEQF
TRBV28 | ASSLLLPDVSGETQY
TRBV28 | ASSFHHGGGLYEKLF
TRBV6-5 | ASNPDRVGNTIY
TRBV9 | ASSAQGWRTDTQY
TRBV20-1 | SARGITEAF
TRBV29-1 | SVLFDEQF
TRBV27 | ASIDSGRAGEQY
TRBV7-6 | ASSLGPSGQETQY
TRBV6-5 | ASTRTGRDEQY
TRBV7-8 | ASSMTGSRTDTQY
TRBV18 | ASSRGQGTEAF
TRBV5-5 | ASSPTREQF
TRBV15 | ATSGRDTSNYGYT
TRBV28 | ASGVAGYEQY
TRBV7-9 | ASSLREGQANTGELF
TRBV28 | ASSPQGRDGQPQH
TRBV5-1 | ASSRGTGGSYGYT
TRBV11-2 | ASSLEPGSYEQY
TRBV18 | ASSPPGGNYEQY
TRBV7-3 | ASSLTSGSGGNTIY
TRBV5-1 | ASSWGQGGENIQY
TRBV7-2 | ASSLASGFNEKLF
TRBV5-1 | ASSLDGHRSSYNEQF
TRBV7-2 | ASSLPSGNSHEQY
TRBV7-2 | ASSLDPPGGNYGYT
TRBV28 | ASSSDRGGNTEAF
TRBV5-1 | ASSFGPTGGEQPQH
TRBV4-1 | ASSQTYSPYNQPQH
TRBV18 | ASSPVEQGAYEQY
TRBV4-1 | ASSQDVTGYTDTQY
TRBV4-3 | ASSQAVGPDTQY
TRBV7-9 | ASSPTGNQPQH
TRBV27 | ASLRGGTEAF
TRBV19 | ASSIEEINTEAF
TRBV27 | ASSFGGRSYEQY
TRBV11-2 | ASSAPGGDSYNSPLH
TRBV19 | ASRSAPSTNEKLF
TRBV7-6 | ASSLPARTGPFYGYT
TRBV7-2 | ASSLVGLAGDNEQF
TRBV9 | ASSPSGSSSYNEQF
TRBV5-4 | ASSLSSRNYEQY
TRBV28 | ASSRAGTAIPYEQY
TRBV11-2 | ASSSPDGQMVKLF
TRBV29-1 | SVEPRVLNYEQY
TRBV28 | ATSSGFYGYT
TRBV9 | ASSARTANEKLF
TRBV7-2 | ASSLGQVAYEQY
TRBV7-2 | ASSFQGSNIQY
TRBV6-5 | ASADSDYSYEQY
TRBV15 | ATSRETGTGELF
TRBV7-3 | ASRISGGSRTDTQY
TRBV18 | ASSLSGSANTGELF
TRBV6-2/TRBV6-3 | ASSHLFSLAGGGEQY
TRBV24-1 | ATSDLGQTF
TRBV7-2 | ASSLTGGGNQPQH
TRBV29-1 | SVLPGQIETQY
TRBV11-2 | ASSPATGFPSPLH
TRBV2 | ARGQAINTEAF